These 16 T cell receptor beta chains were sequenced from one sample in a study of blood T cell repertoires in COVID-19. The repertoire was sequenced with immunoSEQ multiplex PCR; TCRdb's copy has only in-frame clones and lacks some. The sample shows under 400,000 clones, approximately 88% of them seen only once. Sequenced sample: peripheral blood. Receptors originate from a woman in her thirties with COVID-19, enrolled during active disease.

The chain links TRBV19 to TRBJ2-1, with 7 bases identical to TRBD1. In germline, CDR1 is LNHDA, CDR2 SQIVND (reference sequence). The V gene end was trimmed by 3 bases and the J gene end by 5 bases; junction bases not matched to a gene: 4. The CDR3 is 14 residues long. CDR3 region: CASSIMTGNNEQFF. CDR3 in DNA: TGTGCCAGTAGTATTATGACAGGGAACAATGAGCAGTTCTTC.

The chain carries TRBV2 and TRBJ1-5, with D tentatively TRBD1 (6 bases). This CDR3 is 14 amino acids long. In germline, CDR1 is SNHLY, CDR2 FYNNEI. Trimming removed 5 bases from V and 5 bases from J, with 13 bases in between. For the CDR3, the DNA is TGTGCCAGCAGTTTTAACAGGGCCGATCAGCCCCAGCATTTT. Its translation: CASSFNRADQPQHF.

V is TRBV30 and J is TRBJ1-6; tentatively, D is TRBD1 (6 bases). The CDR3 is 12 residues long. CDR1 and CDR2 (germline): GTSNPN, SVGIG (reference sequence). CDR3 nucleotide sequence: TGTGGATGCGGGGGGCTCCACTCACCCCTCCACTTT. Amino acids: CGCGGLHSPLHF.

The V call is TRBV16, the J call TRBJ1-1; 11 nucleotides line up with TRBD1. The CDR3 runs to 13 residues. With V trimmed by 0 bases and J by 11 bases, 2 bases remained unmatched. Germline loops: CDR1 KGHSY, CDR2 FQNENV. CDR3 sequence: CASSQSGQGVAFF. The CDR3 nucleotides read TGTGCCAGCAGCCAATCGGGACAGGGGGTTGCTTTCTTT.

V is TRBV6-2 or TRBV6-3 and J is TRBJ2-2; 9 bases line up with TRBD2. The V segment lost 5 bases and the J segment 7 bases; nucleotides outside the gene matches: 20. Germline V lookup: CDR1 MNHEY, CDR2 SVGEGT. The CDR3 length is 19 residues. CDR3 amino acids: CASSPPEGRGGAKVGELFF. The CDR3 nucleotides are TGTGCCAGCAGTCCCCCGGAGGGGCGCGGGGGGGCCAAAGTCGGGGAGCTGTTTTTT.

The chain recombines TRBV12-5 with TRBJ1-5, with 9 nucleotides matching TRBD1. The CDR3 has 19 residues. The J segment lost 7 bases and the V segment lost 0 bases, leaving 16 bases of the junction unmatched. CDR1 is LGHNT, CDR2 FRNRAP, per germline. In DNA form, the CDR3 reads TGTGCTAGTGGTTTGGTCCTATGGGGACAGGGTGTGAGGAGACAGCCCCAGCATTTT. This sequence encodes CASGLVLWGQGVRRQPQHF.

V is TRBV9 and J is TRBJ1-1, with unresolved D. Trimming stripped 0 bases from V and 0 bases from J, with 18 bases between. The CDR3 contains 18 residues. Germline CDR1 is SGDLS and CDR2 is YYNGEE. This CDR3 is CASSVDSSPGLMNTEAFF. The CDR3 nucleotides are TGTGCCAGCAGCGTAGATTCCTCGCCAGGCTTAATGAACACTGAAGCTTTCTTT.

The chain carries TRBV6-5 and TRBJ2-2; 12 bases are a match to TRBD2. In germline, CDR1 is MNHEY, CDR2 SVGAGI. V shed 0 bases, J shed 4 bases, and the junction held 0 bases outside the gene matches. The CDR3 has 16 residues. CDR3 amino acids: CASSYSTSGGTGELFF. As DNA, the CDR3 is TGTGCCAGCAGTTACTCGACTAGCGGGGGCACCGGGGAGCTGTTTTTT.

V usage is TRBV6-2 or TRBV6-3 and J usage is TRBJ2-1; 9 nucleotides match TRBD2. This CDR3 region has 17 residues. The V gene's germline CDR1 is MNHEY and CDR2 SVGEGT. V dropped 5 bases and J dropped 9; count of bases not matched to a gene: 17. The CDR3 DNA follows: TGTGCCAGCAGTCACGAACGCGGAGCGGGGGGCCTCATTGAGCAGTTCTTC. This translates into CASSHERGAGGLIEQFF.

The chain recombines TRBV9 with TRBJ1-5, with D tentatively TRBD1 (5 bases). V lost 0 bases to trimming and J lost 7 bases, with 14 bases between them. The CDR3 is made up of 15 amino acids. Per germline, CDR1 SGDLS and CDR2 YYNGEE. The CDR3 coding sequence is TGTGCCAGCAGCGTAGGGCCCCAGGGTTCCCAGCCCCAGCATTTT. Its translation: CASSVGPQGSQPQHF.

The chain couples TRBV21-1 to TRBJ2-5; the table's D call, TRBD2, was not checked against the DNA. TRBV21-1 is a pseudogene segment. The CDR3 covers 16 residues. This chain's CDR3 is CASSNGASGAQETQYF. The CDR3 DNA reads as TGTGCCAGCAGCAATGGGGCTAGCGGTGCTCAAGAGACCCAGTACTTC.

This chain links TRBV5-4 with TRBJ2-7; the D gene is possibly TRBD1 (6 bases). Germline V gene data show CDR1 as SGHNT and CDR2 as YYREEE (reference sequence). Trimming removed 4 bases from V and 7 bases from J, with 18 bases in between. The CDR3 has 14 amino acids. The CDR3: CASSTLGGDGEQYF. CDR3 in DNA: TGTGCCAGCAGCACGCTAGGGGGAGATGGGGAGCAGTACTTC.

This clone was counted only a few times. The chain carries TRBV15 and TRBJ1-5; D is perhaps TRBD1 (5 bases). CDR3 length: 14 residues. Germline lookup yields CDR1 LNHNV and CDR2 YYDKDF (reference sequence). The ends were cut back, 5 bases at V and 6 bases at J, with 14 bases in the middle. The CDR3 sequence is CATSSRGETQPQHF. As DNA, the CDR3 is TGTGCCACCAGCTCTCGGGGGGAAACTCAGCCCCAGCATTTT.

This clone was observed a single time. V and J are TRBV7-2 and TRBJ2-5, with D maybe TRBD2 (6 bases). The CDR3 has 14 amino acids. Germline V CDR1 and CDR2: SGHTA, FQGNSA. The V gene lost 5 bases and the J gene lost 2 bases, with 12 bases spanning the gap. CDR3 loop: CASSPGRGQETQYF. As DNA, the CDR3 is TGTGCCAGCAGCCCCGGTCGGGGGCAAGAGACCCAGTACTTC.

Turning to this clone: Within the sample, other DNA sequences also encode this same CDR3. V is TRBV15 and J is TRBJ1-4; D gene unclear. The ends were cut back, 3 bases at V and 5 bases at J, with 7 bases in the middle. Germline assignment: CDR1 LNHNV and CDR2 YYDKDF (reference sequence). This CDR3 contains 13 residues. For the CDR3, the DNA is TGTGCCACCAGCAGGGGCCAAAATGAAAAACTGTTTTTT. Its translation is CATSRGQNEKLFF.

The J gene is TRBJ2-2, the V gene TRBV7-9; the D gene is possibly TRBD2 (6 bases). V was clipped by 5 bases and J by 4 bases, with 14 bases between them. This CDR3 is 15 amino acids long. Looked up from germline, CDR1 is SEHNR and CDR2 is FQNEAQ (reference sequence). CDR3 sequence: CASSLGGAPTGELFF. CDR3 bases: TGTGCCAGCAGCCTGGGCGGGGCTCCCACCGGGGAGCTGTTTTTT. The whole variable domain, remainder taken from reference TRBV7-9 and TRBJ2-2, is DTGVSQNPRHKITKRGQNVTFRCDPISEHNRLYWYRQTLGQGPEFLTYFQNEAQLEKSRLLSDRFSAERPKGSFSTLEIQRTEQGDSAMYLCASSLGGAPTGELFFGEGSRLTVL.